The T cell receptor beta chain under discussion was sequenced for a study of regulatory T cells in long-lasting Graves disease. Whole-study context: With positive TSH receptor antibodies and over 5 years of antithyroid drugs, Graves' disease was considered persistent.

In building TCR beta libraries, iRepertoire HTBI primers were used together with Arm-PCR of CDR3 regions. TCRdb reprocessed the multiplex PCR reads with MiXCR, giving one entry per CDR3 protein. This repertoire shows about 430,000 distinct CDR3 sequences, 20% to 25% found once; its top ten account for approximately 15%. This clonotype was observed many times. Germline V gives CDR1 MDHEN, CDR2 SYDVKM. V was clipped by 2 bases and J by 2 bases, with 4 bases between them. The CDR3 totals 12 residues. Noted time point: persistent/refractory GD, antithyroid drugs over 5 years with positive TRAb. With RNA extracted from PBMCs as input, the TCR library was made.

The sequenced sample was peripheral blood mononuclear cells (PBMCs), obtained when the disease was refractory, from a patient treated with antithyroid drugs. The genes are TRBV28 and TRBJ2-7; D ambiguous. This TCR came from a female donor with Graves disease. CDR3 in DNA: TGTGCCAGCAGTTTACCGGCCTACGAGCAGTACTTC. It specifies CASSLPAYEQYF.